These 20 T cell receptor beta chains came from one sample sequenced in a study of T-cell reconstitution after alpha-beta-depleted transplantation in children. Unique molecular identifiers were built into the TCRbeta library. MiXCR, run by TCRdb on the PCR reads, gives a single entry per CDR3 protein. The sample lists approximately 510,000 distinct CDR3 sequences, 18% seen once, with more than 2.5% in the top ten. Sequencing was performed on PBMCs from the stem cell graft donor, taken from the stem cell graft. These receptor sequences come from a human donor who donated a stem cell graft to a child with acute lymphoblastic leukemia.

This clonotype has just a few counts. The gene calls are TRBV27 and TRBJ2-7, with 9 bases identical to TRBD1. With V trimmed by 5 bases and J by 5 bases, 10 bases remained unmatched. There are 15 residues in the CDR3. CDR1 and CDR2 (germline): MNHEY, SMNVEV (reference sequence). CDR3 residues: CASSIRTGVGNEQYF. The CDR3 nucleotides are TGTGCCAGCAGTATAAGGACAGGGGTTGGGAACGAGCAGTACTTC.

This clonotype was counted a few times. The chain carries TRBV15 and TRBJ2-7; no clear D gene. The CDR3 covers 15 residues. Germline CDR1 reads LNHNV; CDR2 reads YYDKDF (reference sequence). Between the trimmed V and J ends, which lost 1 base and 0 bases, there was a span of 10 bases. The CDR3 here is CATSRGSILSYEQYF. The CDR3 DNA reads as TGTGCCACCAGCAGAGGTAGTATACTCTCCTACGAGCAGTACTTC.

This clonotype was seen a few times. The chain recombines TRBV20-1 with TRBJ2-1, with TRBD2 matching over 10 bases. The V segment lost 0 bases and the J segment 3 bases; nucleotides outside the gene matches: 8. Germline lookup yields CDR1 DFQATT and CDR2 SNEGSKA (reference sequence). The CDR3 extends over 17 amino acids. DNA for the CDR3: TGCAGTGCTAGAGATCTAGCGGGAGCTCTGTTCTACAATGAGCAGTTCTTC. As protein: CSARDLAGALFYNEQFF.

The J gene is TRBJ2-7, the V gene TRBV5-1; D might be TRBD2 (6 bases). Germline lookup yields CDR1 SGHRS and CDR2 YFSETQ. The CDR3 runs 16 residues. The V gene lost 4 bases and the J gene lost 4 bases, with 21 bases spanning the gap. The CDR3 spells CASSLLWGGTSYEQYF. The DNA of the CDR3 is TGCGCCAGCAGCCTGCTGTGGGGTGGGACTTCTTACGAGCAGTACTTC. The complete variable domain, with remaining parts taken from reference TRBV5-1 and TRBJ2-7, reads KAGVTQTPRYLIKTRGQQVTLSCSPISGHRSVSWYQQTPGQGLQFLFEYFSETQRNKGNFPGRFSGRQFSNSRSEMNVSTLELGDSALYLCASSLLWGGTSYEQYFGPGTRLTVT.

This sequence joins TRBV27 and TRBJ2-1; 10 nucleotides match TRBD1. V lost 8 bases to trimming and J lost 3 bases; unmatched junction nucleotides: 4. Germline CDR1 MNHEY, CDR2 SMNVEV (reference sequence). The CDR3 loop spans 14 amino acids. The DNA of the CDR3 is TGTGCCAGCTGGAGGGACAGGGGCTACAATGAGCAGTTCTTC. Its translation is CASWRDRGYNEQFF.

CDR3 DNA: TGTGCCAGCAGTTCCAGGGTAGACTATGGCTACACCTTC. Amino acids: CASSSRVDYGYTF. The chain recombines TRBV6-5 with TRBJ1-2; perhaps TRBD1 as D (5 bases). The V gene's germline CDR1 is MNHEY and CDR2 SVGAGI. The CDR3 is 13 residues long. V shed 4 bases and J shed 3 bases, with 9 bases lying between them.

The rearrangement links TRBV11-2 to TRBJ2-2; the D gene is possibly TRBD2 (5 bases). Germline CDR1 reads SGHAT; CDR2 reads FQNNGV. The CDR3 has 18 amino acids. V lost 3 bases and J 5 bases, leaving 22 bases between the germline ends. The CDR3 sequence: CASSFLVPRASGTGELFF. The CDR3 bases are TGTGCCAGCAGCTTTCTGGTCCCCCGGGCCTCGGGGACCGGGGAGCTGTTTTTT.

This clonotype has a count of ten or more. The V call is TRBV5-1, the J call TRBJ2-7; 8 nucleotides line up with TRBD1. The germline V gene has CDR1 SGHRS and CDR2 YFSETQ. J was trimmed by 5 bases and V by 2 bases; bases with no gene match: 3. The CDR3 contains 13 residues. For the CDR3, the DNA is TGCGCCAGCAGCTTTGACAGGGGCGACGAGCAGTACTTC. This translates into CASSFDRGDEQYF.

A few counts support this clonotype. This rearrangement joins TRBV7-3 to TRBJ2-2; TRBD1 matches 8 bases. J lost 1 base, V lost 5 bases, and 9 bases had no gene match. CDR3 length: 17 amino acids. CDR1 SGHTA and CDR2 FQGTGA come from the germline V gene. Here the CDR3 reads CASSPKVGTGNTGELFF. The CDR3, as DNA: TGTGCCAGCAGCCCTAAGGTCGGGACAGGGAACACCGGGGAGCTGTTTTTT.

There are many counts of this clonotype. V gene TRBV5-1 combines with J gene TRBJ2-7, with D unclear. The germline V gene has CDR1 SGHRS and CDR2 YFSETQ. CDR3 length: 13 amino acids. Trimming removed 2 bases from V and 2 bases from J, with 8 bases in between. The CDR3 sequence is CASSFGSTYEQYF. CDR3 nucleotides: TGCGCCAGCAGCTTTGGCAGTACCTACGAGCAGTACTTC.

This clonotype was recorded many times. At one of its ends the junction is not consistent with the germline gene, which may arise from a read error. The CDR3 region has the DNA TGTGCCAGCAGCCCGACAGAGAACACTGAAGCTTTCTTT. This gives the protein CASSPTENTEAFF. This chain uses TRBV4-1 with TRBJ1-1, with D possibly TRBD1 on 5 matching bases. The CDR3 is made up of 13 amino acids. In germline, CDR1 is MGHRA, CDR2 YSYEKL.

This chain uses TRBV5-1 with TRBJ2-1, with TRBD2 matching over 15 bases. The germline V gene encodes CDR1 SGHRS and CDR2 YFSETQ. With V trimmed by 3 bases and J by 3 bases, 7 bases remained unmatched. This CDR3 comprises 18 residues. For the CDR3, the DNA is TGCGCCAGCAGCTGGGGGACTAGCGGGAGGAGTAGCTACAATGAGCAGTTCTTC. Encoded protein: CASSWGTSGRSSYNEQFF.

This chain connects TRBV12-3 or TRBV12-4 to TRBJ1-1; TRBD1 might be the D (6 bases). The ends were cut back, 6 bases at V and 6 bases at J, with 14 bases in the middle. This CDR3 is 13 amino acids long. CDR3 in DNA: TGTGCCAGCAGCTCCAGGGGTATACCTGAAGCTTTCTTT. Translation gives CASSSRGIPEAFF.

This clonotype was recorded many times. The J gene is TRBJ2-1, the V gene TRBV18; 8 nucleotides line up with TRBD2. CDR1 is KGHSH, CDR2 LQKENI, per germline. This CDR3 comprises 15 residues. J lost 8 bases, V lost 5 bases, and 11 bases had no gene match. Here the CDR3 reads CASSELAALLDEQFF. In DNA, the CDR3 is TGTGCCAGCTCAGAACTAGCGGCCCTGCTGGATGAGCAGTTCTTC.

This clonotype was picked up a small number of times. The chain has TRBV29-1 and TRBJ1-1; maybe TRBD1 (5 bases). The CDR3 is 12 residues long. CDR1 and CDR2 (germline): SQVTM, ANQGSEA. Trimming removed 6 bases from V and 2 bases from J, with 10 bases in between. The CDR3 sequence is CSVQDSNTEAFF. CDR3 nucleotide sequence: TGCAGCGTCCAAGACAGTAACACTGAAGCTTTCTTT.

The J gene is TRBJ2-7, the V gene TRBV28; possible D gene TRBD2, 6 bases. Germline V CDR1 and CDR2: MDHEN, SYDVKM. V lost 6 bases to trimming and J lost 6 bases, with 21 bases between them. The CDR3 runs 15 residues. For the CDR3, the DNA is TGTGCCAGCAGGGTAGGGGCGGGAATCGGGGGCGAGCAGTACTTC. Translation gives CASRVGAGIGGEQYF.

The chain joins TRBV4-1 to TRBJ1-3; maybe TRBD1 (6 bases). V was trimmed by 1 base and J by 2 bases, leaving 9 bases between them. Germline V gene data show CDR1 as MGHRA and CDR2 as YSYEKL. The CDR3 totals 15 residues. The CDR3 region is CASSQVQGTGNTIYF. The CDR3 nucleotides read TGCGCCAGCAGCCAAGTACAGGGAACTGGAAACACCATATATTTT.

This clonotype was detected many times. V usage is TRBV20-1 and J usage is TRBJ2-5, with D perhaps TRBD1 (6 bases). The length of the CDR3 is 12 residues. With 3 bases removed from V and 2 bases from J, the gap between germline ends came to 7 bases. Germline values: CDR1 DFQATT, CDR2 SNEGSKA (reference sequence). The CDR3 spells CSARRGQETQYF. The CDR3 coding sequence is TGCAGTGCTAGGAGGGGGCAAGAGACCCAGTACTTC.

The chain joins TRBV29-1 to TRBJ2-5; D is undetermined. This CDR3 contains 10 residues. The V gene's germline CDR1 is SQVTM and CDR2 ANQGSEA. V was shortened by 7 bases and J by 4 bases, with 7 bases between the two germline ends. The CDR3 reads CSAHRETQYF. The DNA for the CDR3 is TGCAGCGCCCACCGAGAGACCCAGTACTTC.

This chain joins TRBV20-1 and TRBJ1-4; a possible D gene is TRBD1 (5 bases). CDR3 length: 12 amino acids. Trimming took 5 bases from V and 8 from J, leaving 12 bases between them. Germline V gene data show CDR1 as DFQATT and CDR2 as SNEGSKA (reference sequence). The CDR3 sequence: CSALLQGEKLFF. CDR3 DNA sequence: TGCAGTGCTCTACTTCAGGGAGAAAAACTGTTTTTT.